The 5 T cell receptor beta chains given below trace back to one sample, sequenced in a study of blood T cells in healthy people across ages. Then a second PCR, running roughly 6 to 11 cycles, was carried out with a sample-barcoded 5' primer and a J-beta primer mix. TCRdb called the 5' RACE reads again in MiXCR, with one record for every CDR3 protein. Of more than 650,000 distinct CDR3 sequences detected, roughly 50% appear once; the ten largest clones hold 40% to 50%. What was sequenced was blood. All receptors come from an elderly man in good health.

CDR3 loop: CASSLSLGGQGEKLFF. The CDR3 DNA is TGTGCCAGCAGTTTATCTCTTGGCGGGCAGGGGGAAAAACTGTTTTTT. The chain has TRBV28 and TRBJ1-4, with TRBD1 as a possible D gene (6 bases). The CDR3 covers 16 residues. The V end was cut by 1 base, the J end by 8 bases, with 17 bases between. Germline CDR1 is MDHEN and CDR2 is SYDVKM.

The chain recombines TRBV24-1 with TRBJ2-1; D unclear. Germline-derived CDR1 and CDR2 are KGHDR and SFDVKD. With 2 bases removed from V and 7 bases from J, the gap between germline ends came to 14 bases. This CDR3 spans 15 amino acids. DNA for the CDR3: TGTGCCACCAGTGATTCTAGAAGGGCCGATAATGAGCAGTTCTTC. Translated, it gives CATSDSRRADNEQFF.

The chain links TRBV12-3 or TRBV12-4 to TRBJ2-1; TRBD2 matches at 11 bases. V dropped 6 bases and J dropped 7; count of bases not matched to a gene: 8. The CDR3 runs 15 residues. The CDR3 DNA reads TGTGCCAGCAGATTTAGCGGGAGGGCCGGAAATGAGCAGTTCTTC. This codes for CASRFSGRAGNEQFF.

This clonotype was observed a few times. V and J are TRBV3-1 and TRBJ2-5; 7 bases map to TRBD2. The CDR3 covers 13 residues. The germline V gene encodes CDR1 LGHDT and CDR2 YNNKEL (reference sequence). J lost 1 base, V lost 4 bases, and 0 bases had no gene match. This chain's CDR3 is CASSPSGQETQYF. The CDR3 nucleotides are TGTGCCAGCAGCCCTAGCGGCCAAGAGACCCAGTACTTC.

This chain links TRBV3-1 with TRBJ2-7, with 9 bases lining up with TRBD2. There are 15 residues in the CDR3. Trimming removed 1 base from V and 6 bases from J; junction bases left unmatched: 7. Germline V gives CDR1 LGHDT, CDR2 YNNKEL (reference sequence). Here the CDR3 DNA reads TGTGCCAGCAGCCAAGGCCTAGCGGGATGGAGCGAGCAGTACTTC. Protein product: CASSQGLAGWSEQYF.